This T cell receptor beta chain came from a study of regulatory T cells in long-lasting Graves disease. The time point was: newly diagnosed GD, antithyroid drugs for less than 3 months. RNA isolated from PBMCs was used to make the TCR library. Germline V gene data show CDR1 as SQVTM and CDR2 as ANQGSEA. This CDR3 comprises 12 residues. Deletions cut 4 bases from V and 3 bases from J, with 10 bases between. In building TCR beta libraries, iRepertoire HTBI primers were used together with Arm-PCR of CDR3 regions. TCRdb independently ran MiXCR on the multiplex PCR reads; one entry per CDR3 protein. The sample yields roughly 610,000 distinct CDR3 sequences, roughly 16% seen once. Another study also made use of these data, one on T cells in Graves' hyperthyroidism and ophthalmopathy.

The genes are TRBV29-1 and TRBJ2-7; D is perhaps TRBD2 (6 bases). The receptor comes from a young man with Graves disease. Sequenced material: peripheral blood mononuclear cells (PBMCs), taken at new diagnosis, from a patient treated with antithyroid drugs. CDR3 DNA: TGCAGCGTTGCCCTGGGAGGCTACGAGCAGTACTTC. The encoded protein is CSVALGGYEQYF.